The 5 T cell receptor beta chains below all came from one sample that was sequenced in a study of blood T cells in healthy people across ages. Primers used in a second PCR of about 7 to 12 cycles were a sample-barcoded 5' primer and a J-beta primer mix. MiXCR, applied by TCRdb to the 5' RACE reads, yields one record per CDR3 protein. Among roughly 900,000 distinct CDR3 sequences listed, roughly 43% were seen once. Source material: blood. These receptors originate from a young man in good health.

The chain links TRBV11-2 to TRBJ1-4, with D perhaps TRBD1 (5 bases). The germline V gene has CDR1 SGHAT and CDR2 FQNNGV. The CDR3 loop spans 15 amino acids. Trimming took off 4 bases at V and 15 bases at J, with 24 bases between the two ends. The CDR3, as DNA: TGTGCCAGCAGCTCTGGGACGACCCAAAAAATTGCCATGTTTTTT. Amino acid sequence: CASSSGTTQKIAMFF.

The CDR3 DNA sequence: TGTGCCAGCAGCGGCGGGACAGGCTCTGGAAACACCATATATTTT. Amino acids: CASSGGTGSGNTIYF. The V and J genes are TRBV9 and TRBJ1-3; TRBD1 aligns across 8 bases. In germline, CDR1 is SGDLS, CDR2 YYNGEE. V lost 3 bases to trimming and J lost 0 bases; unmatched junction nucleotides: 2. CDR3 size: 15 residues.

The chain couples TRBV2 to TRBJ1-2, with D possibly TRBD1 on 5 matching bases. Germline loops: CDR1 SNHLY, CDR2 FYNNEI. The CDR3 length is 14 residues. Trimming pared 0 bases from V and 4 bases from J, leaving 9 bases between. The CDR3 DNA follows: TGTGCCAGCAGTGAAGCGGGGCAGGGCTATGGCTACACCTTC. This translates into CASSEAGQGYGYTF.

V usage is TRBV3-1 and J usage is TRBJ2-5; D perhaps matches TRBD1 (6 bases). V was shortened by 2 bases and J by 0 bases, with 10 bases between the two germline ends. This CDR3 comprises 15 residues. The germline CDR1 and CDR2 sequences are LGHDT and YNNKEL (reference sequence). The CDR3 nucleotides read TGTGCCAGCAGCCAACCTGACAGGTACCAAGAGACCCAGTACTTC. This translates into CASSQPDRYQETQYF.

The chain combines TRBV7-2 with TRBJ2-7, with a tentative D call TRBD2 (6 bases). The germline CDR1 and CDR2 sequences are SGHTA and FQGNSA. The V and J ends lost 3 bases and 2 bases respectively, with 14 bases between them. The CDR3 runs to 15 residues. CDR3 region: CASSFGGFAPYEQYF. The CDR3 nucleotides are TGTGCCAGCAGCTTTGGAGGGTTTGCCCCCTACGAGCAGTACTTC.